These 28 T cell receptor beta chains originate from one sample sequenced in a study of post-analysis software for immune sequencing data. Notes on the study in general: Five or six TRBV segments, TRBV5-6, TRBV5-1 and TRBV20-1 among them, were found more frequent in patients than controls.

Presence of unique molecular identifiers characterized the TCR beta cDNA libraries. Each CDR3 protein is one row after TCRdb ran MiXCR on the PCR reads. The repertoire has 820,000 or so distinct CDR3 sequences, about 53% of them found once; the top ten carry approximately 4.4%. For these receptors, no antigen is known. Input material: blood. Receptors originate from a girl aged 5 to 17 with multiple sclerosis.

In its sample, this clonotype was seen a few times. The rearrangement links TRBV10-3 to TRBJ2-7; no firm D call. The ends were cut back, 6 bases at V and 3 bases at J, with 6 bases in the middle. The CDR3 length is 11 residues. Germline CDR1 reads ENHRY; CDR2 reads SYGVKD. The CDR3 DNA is TGTGCCATCAGACGGAGCTACGAGCAGTACTTC. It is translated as CAIRRSYEQYF.

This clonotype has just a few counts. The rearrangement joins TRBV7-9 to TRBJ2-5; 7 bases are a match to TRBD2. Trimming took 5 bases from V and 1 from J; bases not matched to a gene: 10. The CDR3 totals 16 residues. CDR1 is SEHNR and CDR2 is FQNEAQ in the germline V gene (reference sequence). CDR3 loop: CASSPPLGGGQETQYF. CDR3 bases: TGTGCCAGCAGCCCCCCGCTGGGGGGGGGCCAAGAGACCCAGTACTTC.

CDR3 region: CASSANSAGELFF. The CDR3 DNA reads TGCGCCAGCAGCGCCAATTCGGCCGGGGAGCTGTTTTTT. This chain links TRBV5-1 with TRBJ2-2; no clear D gene. From germline, CDR1 is SGHRS and CDR2 YFSETQ. CDR3 length: 13 residues. The V gene lost 4 bases and the J gene lost 6 bases, with 10 bases spanning the gap.

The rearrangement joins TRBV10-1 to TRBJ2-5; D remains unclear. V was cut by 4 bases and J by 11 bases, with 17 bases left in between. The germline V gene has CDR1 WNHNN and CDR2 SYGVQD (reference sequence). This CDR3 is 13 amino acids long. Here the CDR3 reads CASSGPPSYGQYF. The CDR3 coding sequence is TGCGCCAGCAGTGGACCTCCCTCCTACGGGCAGTACTTC.

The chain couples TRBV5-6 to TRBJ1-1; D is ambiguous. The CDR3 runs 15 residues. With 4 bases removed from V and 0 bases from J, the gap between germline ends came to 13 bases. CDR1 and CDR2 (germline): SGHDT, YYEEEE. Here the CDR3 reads CASSRIGQVNTEAFF. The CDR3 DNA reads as TGTGCCAGCAGCAGGATTGGGCAGGTGAACACTGAAGCTTTCTTT.

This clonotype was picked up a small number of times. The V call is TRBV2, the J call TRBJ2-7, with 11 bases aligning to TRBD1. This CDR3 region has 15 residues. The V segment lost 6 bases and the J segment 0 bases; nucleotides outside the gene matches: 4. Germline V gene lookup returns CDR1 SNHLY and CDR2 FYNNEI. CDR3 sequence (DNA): TGTGCCAGCAGGTGGGACAGGGGGAGCTCCTACGAGCAGTACTTC. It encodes CASRWDRGSSYEQYF. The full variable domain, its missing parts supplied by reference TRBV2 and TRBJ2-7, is EPEVTQTPSHQVTQMGQEVILRCVPISNHLYFYWYRQILGQKVEFLVSFYNNEISEKSEIFDDQFSVERPDGSNFTLKIRSTKLEDSAMYFCASRWDRGSSYEQYFGPGTRLTVT.

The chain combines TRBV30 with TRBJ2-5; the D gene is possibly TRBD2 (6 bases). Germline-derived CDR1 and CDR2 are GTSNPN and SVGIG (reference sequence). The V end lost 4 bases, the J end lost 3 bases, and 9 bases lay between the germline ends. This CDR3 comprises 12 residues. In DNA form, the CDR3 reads TGTGCCTGGACGCGGGACGAAGAGACCCAGTACTTC. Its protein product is CAWTRDEETQYF.

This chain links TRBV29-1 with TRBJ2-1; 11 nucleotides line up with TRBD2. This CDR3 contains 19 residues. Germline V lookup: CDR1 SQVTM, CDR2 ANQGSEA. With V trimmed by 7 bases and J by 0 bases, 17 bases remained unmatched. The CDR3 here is CSGAGTSGYPRGSYNEQFF. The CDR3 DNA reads TGCAGCGGGGCCGGGACTAGCGGATACCCCCGTGGCTCCTACAATGAGCAGTTCTTC.

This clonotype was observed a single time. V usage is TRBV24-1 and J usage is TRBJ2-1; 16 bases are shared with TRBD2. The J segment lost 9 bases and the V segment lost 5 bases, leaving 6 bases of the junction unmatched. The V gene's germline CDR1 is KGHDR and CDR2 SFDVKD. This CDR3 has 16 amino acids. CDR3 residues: CATSAPGLAGGTEQFF. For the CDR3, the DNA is TGTGCCACCAGTGCGCCGGGACTAGCGGGGGGGACTGAGCAGTTCTTC.

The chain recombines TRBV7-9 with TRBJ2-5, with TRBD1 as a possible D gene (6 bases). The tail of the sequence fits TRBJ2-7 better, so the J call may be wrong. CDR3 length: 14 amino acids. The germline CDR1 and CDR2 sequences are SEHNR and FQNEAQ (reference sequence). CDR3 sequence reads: CASSLADRLHEQYF. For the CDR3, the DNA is TGTGCCAGCAGCTTAGCCGACAGGCTCCACGAGCAGTACTTC.

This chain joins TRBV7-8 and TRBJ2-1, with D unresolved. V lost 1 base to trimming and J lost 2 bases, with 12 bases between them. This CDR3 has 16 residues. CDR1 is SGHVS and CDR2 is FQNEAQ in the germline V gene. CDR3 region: CASSLVMGRPYNEQFF. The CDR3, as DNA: TGTGCCAGCAGCTTAGTGATGGGCCGACCCTACAATGAGCAGTTCTTC.

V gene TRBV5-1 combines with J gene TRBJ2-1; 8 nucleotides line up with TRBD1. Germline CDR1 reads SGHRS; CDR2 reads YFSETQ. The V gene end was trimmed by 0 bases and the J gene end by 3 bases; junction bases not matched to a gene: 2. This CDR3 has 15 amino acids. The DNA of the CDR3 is TGCGCCAGCAGCTTGGAGGACAGGGTCTACAATGAGCAGTTCTTC. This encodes CASSLEDRVYNEQFF.

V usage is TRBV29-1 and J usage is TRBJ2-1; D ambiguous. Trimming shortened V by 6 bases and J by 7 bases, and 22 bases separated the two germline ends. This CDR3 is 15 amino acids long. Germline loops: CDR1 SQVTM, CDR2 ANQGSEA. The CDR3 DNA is TGCAGCGTCAGGCCCGGTCCTCGTTTTGGGAATGAGCAGTTCTTC. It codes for CSVRPGPRFGNEQFF.

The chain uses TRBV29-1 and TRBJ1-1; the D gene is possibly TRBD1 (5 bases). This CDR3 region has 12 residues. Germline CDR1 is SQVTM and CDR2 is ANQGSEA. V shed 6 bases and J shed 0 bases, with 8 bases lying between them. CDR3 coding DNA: TGCAGCGTGTACAGGATGAACACTGAAGCTTTCTTT. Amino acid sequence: CSVYRMNTEAFF. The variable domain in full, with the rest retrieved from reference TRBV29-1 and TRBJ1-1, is SAVISQKPSRDICQRGTSLTIQCQVDSQVTMMFWYRQQPGQSLTLIATANQGSEATYESGFVIDKFPISRPNLTFSTLTVSNMSPEDSSIYLCSVYRMNTEAFFGQGTRLTVV.

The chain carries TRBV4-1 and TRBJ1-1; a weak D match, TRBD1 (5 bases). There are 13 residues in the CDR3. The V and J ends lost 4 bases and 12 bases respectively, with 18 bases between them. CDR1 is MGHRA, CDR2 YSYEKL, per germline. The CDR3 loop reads CASSRPGRGDTFF. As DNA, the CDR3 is TGCGCCAGCAGCCGGCCGGGTAGGGGTGATACTTTCTTT.

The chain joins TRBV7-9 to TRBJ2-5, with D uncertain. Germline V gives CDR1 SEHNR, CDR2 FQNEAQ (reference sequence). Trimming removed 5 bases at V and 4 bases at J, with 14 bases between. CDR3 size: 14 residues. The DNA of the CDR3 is TGTGCCAGCAGCATGATCACGGAGTTAGAGACCCAGTACTTC. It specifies CASSMITELETQYF.

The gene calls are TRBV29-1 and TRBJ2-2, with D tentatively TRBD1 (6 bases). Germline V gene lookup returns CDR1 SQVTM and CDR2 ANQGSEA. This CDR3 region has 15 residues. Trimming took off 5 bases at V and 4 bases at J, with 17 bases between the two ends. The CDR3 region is CSVQTVQGGTGELFF. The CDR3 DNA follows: TGCAGCGTTCAGACCGTACAGGGTGGCACCGGGGAGCTGTTTTTT.

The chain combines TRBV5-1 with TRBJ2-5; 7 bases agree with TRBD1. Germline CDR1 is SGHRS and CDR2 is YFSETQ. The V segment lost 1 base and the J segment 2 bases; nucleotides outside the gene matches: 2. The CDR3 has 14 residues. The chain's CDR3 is CASSLRGQQETQYF. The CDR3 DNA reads TGCGCCAGCAGCTTGAGGGGGCAACAAGAGACCCAGTACTTC.

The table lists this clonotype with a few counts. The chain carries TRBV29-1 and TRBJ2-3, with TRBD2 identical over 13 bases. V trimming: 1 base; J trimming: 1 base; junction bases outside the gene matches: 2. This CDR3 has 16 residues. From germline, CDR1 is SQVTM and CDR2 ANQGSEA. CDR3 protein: CSVEGTSGGRTDTQYF. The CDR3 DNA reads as TGCAGCGTTGAAGGGACTAGCGGGGGCCGCACAGATACGCAGTATTTT.

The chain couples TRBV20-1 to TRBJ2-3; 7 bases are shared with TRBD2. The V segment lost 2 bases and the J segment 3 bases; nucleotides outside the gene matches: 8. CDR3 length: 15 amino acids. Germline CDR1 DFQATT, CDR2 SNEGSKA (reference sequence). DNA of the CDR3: TGCAGTGCTAGATTGGCGGGAGTGCTAACAGATACGCAGTATTTT. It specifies CSARLAGVLTDTQYF.

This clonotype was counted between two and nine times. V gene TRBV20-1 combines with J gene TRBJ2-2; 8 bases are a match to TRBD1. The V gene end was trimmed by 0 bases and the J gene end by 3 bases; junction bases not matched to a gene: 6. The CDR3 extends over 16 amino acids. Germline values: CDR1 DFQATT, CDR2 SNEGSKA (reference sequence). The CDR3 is CSARDLGTGDTGELFF. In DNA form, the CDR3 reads TGCAGTGCTAGAGATCTTGGGACAGGAGACACCGGGGAGCTGTTTTTT.

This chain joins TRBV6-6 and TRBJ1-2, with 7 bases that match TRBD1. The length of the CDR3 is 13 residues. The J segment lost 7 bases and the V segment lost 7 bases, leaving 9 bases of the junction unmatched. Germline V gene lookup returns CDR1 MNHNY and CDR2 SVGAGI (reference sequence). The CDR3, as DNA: TGTGCCAGCACTTCCGAGGGGGCCGGTGGCTACACCTTC. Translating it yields CASTSEGAGGYTF.

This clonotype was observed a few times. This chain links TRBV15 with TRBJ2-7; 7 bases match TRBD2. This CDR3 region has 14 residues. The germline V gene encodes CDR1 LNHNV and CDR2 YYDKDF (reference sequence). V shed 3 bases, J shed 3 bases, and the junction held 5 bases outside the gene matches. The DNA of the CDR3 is TGTGCCACCAGCAGCCGACTAGCTGGCTACGAGCAGTACTTC. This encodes CATSSRLAGYEQYF.

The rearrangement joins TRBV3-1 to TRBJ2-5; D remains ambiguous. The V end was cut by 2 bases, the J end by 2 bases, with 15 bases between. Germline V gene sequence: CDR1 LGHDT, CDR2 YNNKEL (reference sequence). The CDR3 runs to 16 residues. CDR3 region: CASSQKGAAEQETQYF. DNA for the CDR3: TGTGCCAGCAGCCAAAAAGGCGCTGCGGAGCAAGAGACCCAGTACTTC.

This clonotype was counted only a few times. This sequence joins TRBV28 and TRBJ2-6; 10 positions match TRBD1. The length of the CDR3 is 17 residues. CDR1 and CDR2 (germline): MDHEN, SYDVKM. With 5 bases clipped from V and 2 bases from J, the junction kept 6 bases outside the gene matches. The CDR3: CASSGDRGEAGANVLTF. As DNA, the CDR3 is TGTGCCAGCAGTGGGGACAGGGGTGAGGCTGGGGCCAACGTCCTGACTTTC.

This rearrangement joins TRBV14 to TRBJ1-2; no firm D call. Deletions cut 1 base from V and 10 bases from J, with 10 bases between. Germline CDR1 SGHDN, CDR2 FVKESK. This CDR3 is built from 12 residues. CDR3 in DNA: TGTGCCAGCAGCCAAGCGAGGGTCCTCTACACCTTC. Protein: CASSQARVLYTF.

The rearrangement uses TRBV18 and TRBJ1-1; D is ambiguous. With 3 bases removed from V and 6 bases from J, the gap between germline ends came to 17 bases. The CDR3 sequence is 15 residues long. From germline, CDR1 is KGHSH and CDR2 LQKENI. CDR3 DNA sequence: TGTGCCAGCTCACCGCTCACAGCCGCTTTGGCTGAAGCTTTCTTT. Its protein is CASSPLTAALAEAFF.

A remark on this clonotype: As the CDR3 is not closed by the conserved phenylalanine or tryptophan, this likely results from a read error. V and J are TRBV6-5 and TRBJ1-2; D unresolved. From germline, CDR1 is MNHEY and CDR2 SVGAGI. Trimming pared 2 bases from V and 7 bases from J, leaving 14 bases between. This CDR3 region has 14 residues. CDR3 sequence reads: CASSYGQSSRGYTL. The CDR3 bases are TGTGCCAGCAGTTACGGGCAAAGCTCACGTGGCTACACCTTA.